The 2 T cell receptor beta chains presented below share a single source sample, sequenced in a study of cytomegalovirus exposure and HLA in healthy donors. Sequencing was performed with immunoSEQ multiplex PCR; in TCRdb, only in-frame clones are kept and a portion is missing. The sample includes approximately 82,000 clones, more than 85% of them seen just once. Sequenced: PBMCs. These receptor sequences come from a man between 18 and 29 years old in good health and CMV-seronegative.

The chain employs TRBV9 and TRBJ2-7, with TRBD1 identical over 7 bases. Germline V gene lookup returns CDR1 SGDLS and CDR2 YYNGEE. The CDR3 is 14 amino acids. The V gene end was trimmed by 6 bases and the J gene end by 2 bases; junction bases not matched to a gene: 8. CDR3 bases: TGTGCCAGCAACTACAGGGGCACCCCCTACGAGCAGTACTTC. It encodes CASNYRGTPYEQYF.

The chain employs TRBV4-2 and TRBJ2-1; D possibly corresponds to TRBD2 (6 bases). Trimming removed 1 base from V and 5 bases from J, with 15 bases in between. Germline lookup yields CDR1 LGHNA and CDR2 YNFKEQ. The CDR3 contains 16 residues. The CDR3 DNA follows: TGTGCCAGCAGCCAAGCTGGAGGGCGGAAAGACAATGAGCAGTTCTTC. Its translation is CASSQAGGRKDNEQFF.